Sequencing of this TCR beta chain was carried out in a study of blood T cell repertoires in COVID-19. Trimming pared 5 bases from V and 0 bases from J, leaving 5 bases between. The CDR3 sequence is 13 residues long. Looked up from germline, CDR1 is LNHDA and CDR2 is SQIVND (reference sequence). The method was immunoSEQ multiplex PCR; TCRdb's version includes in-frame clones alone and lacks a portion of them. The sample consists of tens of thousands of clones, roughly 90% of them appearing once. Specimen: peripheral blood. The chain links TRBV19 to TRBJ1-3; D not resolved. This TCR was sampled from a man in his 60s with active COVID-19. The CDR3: CASSFSSGNTIYF. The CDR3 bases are TGTGCCAGTAGTTTCAGCTCTGGAAACACCATATATTTT.